This entry describes one T cell receptor (beta chain). Its cognate antigen is unknown. Vbeta (60) and Jbeta (13) primers were used in the PCR. Sequencing was performed with immunoSEQ multiplex PCR; in TCRdb, only in-frame clones are kept and a portion is missing. This sample has about 110,000 clones, with approximately 80% found just once. These data are taken from a study of cytomegalovirus exposure and HLA in healthy donors. Study-level findings and limits: Among TCR beta chains, those listed as cytomegalovirus-associated numbered over 150.

Per germline, CDR1 LGHNA and CDR2 YSLEER. Trimming removed 2 bases at V and 0 bases at J, with 10 bases between. CDR3 length equals 15 residues. V gene TRBV4-3 combines with J gene TRBJ1-2, with D hard to call. The source is a woman aged 25 to 39 in good health and CMV-seronegative. Sequenced material: PBMCs. The CDR3 sequence is CASSQHRSSNYGYTF. CDR3 DNA sequence: TGCGCCAGCAGCCAACACAGATCCTCTAACTATGGCTACACCTTC.